This entry concerns a single T cell receptor beta chain. Its antigen is unknown. This sample is part of a study of shared clonotypes between healthy human individuals. Overall study results and limits: Naive subsets usually exceeded memory subsets in estimated richness. Only a few donors were included, so the genetic and exposure-history diversity represented was limited.

CD45RA-negative memory and CD45RA+ naive subsets were split from the CD4+ cells. Sequenced by immunoSEQ multiplex PCR; TCRdb stores in-frame clones only, minus some. The sample has 1.4 million to 1.5 million clones, 95% to 97% seen once. The germline V gene encodes CDR1 SGHNT and CDR2 YYREEE (reference sequence). V was clipped by 4 bases and J by 0 bases, with 13 bases between them. This CDR3 is 15 amino acids long. Source material: naive CD4+ T cells sorted from blood. As for subset: CD45RA+ positively selected. This receptor was taken from a young man in good health. J is TRBJ1-1 and V is TRBV5-4; the D is unclear. The CDR3 is CASSPGIAMNTEAFF. CDR3 nucleotides: TGTGCCAGCAGCCCGGGGATAGCGATGAACACTGAAGCTTTCTTT.